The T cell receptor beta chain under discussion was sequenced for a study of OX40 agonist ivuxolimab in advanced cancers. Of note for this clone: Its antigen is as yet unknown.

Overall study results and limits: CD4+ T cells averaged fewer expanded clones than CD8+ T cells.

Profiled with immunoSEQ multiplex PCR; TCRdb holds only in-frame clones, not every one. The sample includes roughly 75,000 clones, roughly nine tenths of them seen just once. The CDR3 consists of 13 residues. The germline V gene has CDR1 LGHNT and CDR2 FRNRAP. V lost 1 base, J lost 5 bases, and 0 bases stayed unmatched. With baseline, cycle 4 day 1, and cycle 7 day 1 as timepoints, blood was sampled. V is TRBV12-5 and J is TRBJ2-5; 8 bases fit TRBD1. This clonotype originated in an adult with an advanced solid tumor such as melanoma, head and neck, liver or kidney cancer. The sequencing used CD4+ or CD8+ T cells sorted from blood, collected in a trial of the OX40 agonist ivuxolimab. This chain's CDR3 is CASGLDRGETQYF. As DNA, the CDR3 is TGTGCTAGTGGTTTGGACAGGGGGGAGACCCAGTACTTC.